Shown below are 20 T cell receptor beta chains from a single sample sequenced in a study of breast tumors, draining lymph nodes, adjacent tissues. The lymph nodes were axillary draining lymph nodes from breast cancer patients. In TCRdb, the multiplex PCR reads were re-called with MiXCR into one record per CDR3 protein. The sample lists 150,000 to 200,000 distinct CDR3 sequences, around a third seen once, with 3.5% to 4.5% in the top ten. Sequenced: axillary lymph node tissue. Receptor source: a female donor with breast cancer. Some clones in this sample may be carry-over from other donors' samples.

The chain carries TRBV2 and TRBJ2-3; 8 positions agree with TRBD2. Germline V lookup: CDR1 SNHLY, CDR2 FYNNEI. This CDR3 region has 13 residues. The J segment lost 4 bases and the V segment lost 9 bases, leaving 6 bases of the junction unmatched. The CDR3 here is CASRGGVPDTQYF. The CDR3 region has the DNA TGTGCCAGTCGGGGGGGCGTGCCAGATACGCAGTATTTT.

Many counts were recorded for this clonotype. This chain joins TRBV7-3 and TRBJ1-6; perhaps TRBD1 as D (5 bases). CDR3 length: 14 residues. V was trimmed by 5 bases and J by 6 bases, leaving 11 bases between them. Germline lookup yields CDR1 SGHTA and CDR2 FQGTGA. This CDR3 is CASSPSGRNSPLHF. The CDR3 DNA reads as TGTGCCAGCAGCCCATCGGGACGTAATTCACCCCTCCACTTT.

The chain joins TRBV7-6 to TRBJ2-6; TRBD2 might be the D (6 bases). The germline V and J ends were trimmed by 4 bases and 2 bases, with 18 bases remaining between them. CDR1 and CDR2 from the germline V gene are SGHVS and FNYEAQ. The CDR3 contains 18 residues. CDR3 region: CASSSSAGRHTGANVLTF. CDR3 DNA sequence: TGTGCCAGCAGCTCCTCGGCGGGGAGGCACACTGGGGCCAACGTCCTGACTTTC. The variable domain in full, completed from reference TRBV7-6 and TRBJ2-6, reads GAGVSQSPRYKVTKRGQDVALRCDPISGHVSLYWYRQALGQGPEFLTYFNYEAQQDKSGLPNDRFSAERPEGSISTLTIQRTEQRDSAMYRCASSSSAGRHTGANVLTFGAGSRLTVL.

This clonotype was counted at least ten times. The genes are TRBV12-3 or TRBV12-4 and TRBJ1-2, with 7 positions matching TRBD1. With V trimmed by 6 bases and J by 4 bases, 5 bases remained unmatched. The CDR3 spans 13 residues. The CDR3, as DNA: TGTGCCAGCAGGGGGACAGATCTCTATGGCTACACCTTC. It yields the protein CASRGTDLYGYTF.

The sample holds many counts of this clonotype. This chain links TRBV20-1 with TRBJ1-2, with D maybe TRBD1 (6 bases). The V end lost 0 bases, the J end lost 8 bases, and 10 bases lay between the germline ends. CDR1 is DFQATT, CDR2 SNEGSKA, per germline (reference sequence). This CDR3 comprises 12 residues. The CDR3 DNA is TGCAGTGCTAGAGATCACAGGGACGGCTACACCTTC. Its protein product is CSARDHRDGYTF.

This chain uses TRBV15 with TRBJ2-1; 8 nucleotides line up with TRBD2. This CDR3 region has 16 residues. Germline V gene sequence: CDR1 LNHNV, CDR2 YYDKDF (reference sequence). Unmatched junction bases numbered 6, after V lost 1 base and J lost 4 bases. The CDR3 region has the DNA TGTGCCACCAGCAGAGTTATGGGACTAGGATACAATGAGCAGTTCTTC. Protein: CATSRVMGLGYNEQFF.

Ten or more counts support this clonotype. The genes are TRBV7-9 and TRBJ2-1; 8 nucleotides line up with TRBD2. This CDR3 is built from 15 residues. Per germline, CDR1 SEHNR and CDR2 FQNEAQ (reference sequence). With V trimmed by 3 bases and J by 4 bases, 5 bases remained unmatched. DNA of the CDR3: TGTGCCAGCAGCTTGGTAGCGGGGCTTTACAATGAGCAGTTCTTC. Residues: CASSLVAGLYNEQFF.

This clonotype was observed many times. The chain recombines TRBV3-1 with TRBJ2-3; 10 bases agree with TRBD2. V gave up 4 bases and J gave up 1 base; unmatched junction bases: 2. The CDR3 is 15 amino acids. Germline V CDR1 and CDR2: LGHDT, YNNKEL (reference sequence). DNA for the CDR3: TGTGCCAGCAGCCCAACTAGCGGGGGCACAGATACGCAGTATTTT. It codes for CASSPTSGGTDTQYF.

As for this clonotype: This could be a read error, since a much larger clone is one nucleotide away. The chain's CDR3 is CASSQDGPNNEKLFF. CDR3 nucleotide sequence: TGTGCCAGCAGCCAAGATGGACCGAATAATGAAAAACTGTTTTTT. The chain links TRBV5-5 to TRBJ1-4, with D uncertain. The CDR3 extends over 15 amino acids. V was shortened by 4 bases and J by 4 bases, with 14 bases between the two germline ends. Germline V gene data show CDR1 as SGHKS and CDR2 as YYEKEE (reference sequence).

CDR3 sequence: CASSRLTSGELFF. DNA of the CDR3: TGCGCCAGCAGCCGATTGACTAGCGGGGAGCTGTTTTTT. The chain has TRBV5-1 and TRBJ2-2, with D possibly matching TRBD2 (6 bases). V lost 4 bases and J 7 bases, leaving 11 bases between the germline ends. The CDR3 length is 13 residues. Per germline, CDR1 SGHRS and CDR2 YFSETQ.

This clonotype was seen many times. The CDR3 DNA sequence: TGCAGTGCTACCTCCCCTAGCGGGAGGGCCTTAACAGATACGCAGTATTTT. Its protein is CSATSPSGRALTDTQYF. V usage is TRBV20-1 and J usage is TRBJ2-3; 12 bases fit TRBD2. Germline V CDR1 and CDR2: DFQATT, SNEGSKA (reference sequence). The length of the CDR3 is 17 residues. V dropped 4 bases and J dropped 3; count of bases not matched to a gene: 11.

This clonotype occurred many times. The rearrangement links TRBV19 to TRBJ2-7; 8 bases are a match to TRBD1. The germline gives CDR1 LNHDA, CDR2 SQIVND (reference sequence). The length of the CDR3 is 14 residues. With V trimmed by 6 bases and J by 7 bases, 11 bases remained unmatched. The CDR3 protein is CASSRGRGLGEQYF. The CDR3 bases are TGTGCCAGTAGCCGCGGCAGGGGGCTAGGGGAGCAGTACTTC.

A note on this clonotype: A much larger clone lies a single base off, so this may be a read error. No conserved phenylalanine or tryptophan ends this CDR3, so it is likely a read error. V gene TRBV24-1 combines with J gene TRBJ2-5, with D perhaps TRBD1 (6 bases). There are 12 residues in the CDR3. V shed 3 bases and J shed 9 bases, with 10 bases lying between them. The germline V gene has CDR1 KGHDR and CDR2 SFDVKD. CDR3 amino acids: CATSDGGMAQYV. CDR3 sequence (DNA): TGTGCCACCAGTGATGGGGGCATGGCCCAGTACGTC.

With respect to this clonotype: A much larger clone sits a single nucleotide away, making a read error possible. This chain uses TRBV6-5 with TRBJ1-4, with 7 bases that match TRBD1. CDR3 size: 15 residues. Germline CDR1 MNHEY, CDR2 SVGAGI. Written as DNA, the CDR3 is TGTGCCAGCAGTCACTCGGAGGGGGCAAGTCAAAAACTGTTTTTT. Amino acids: CASSHSEGASQKLFF.

This clonotype has just one count. Lacking the conserved final phenylalanine or tryptophan, this CDR3 likely reflects a read error. No DNA is shown, since the ends of the CDR3 on it are uncertain; the CDR3 is the one TCRdb lists. V is TRBV11-2 and J is TRBJ2-3; the table's D call of TRBD1 was not tested on the DNA. Counting both end residues, the CDR3 totals 8 amino acids. Per the germline V gene, CDR1 is SGHAT and CDR2 is FQNNGV. CDR3 protein: CASSLHWG.

This clonotype was seen ten or more times. This rearrangement joins TRBV7-9 to TRBJ2-1, with 7 bases aligning to TRBD2. Trimming removed 1 base from V and 0 bases from J; junction bases left unmatched: 9. The germline gives CDR1 SEHNR, CDR2 FQNEAQ (reference sequence). The CDR3 spans 18 residues. Here the CDR3 DNA reads TGTGCCAGCAGCTTAGAAGTTGTTGCGGGAGACTCCTACAATGAGCAGTTCTTC. It is translated as CASSLEVVAGDSYNEQFF.

On this clonotype: The junction departs from germline at one end; a sequencing error may be responsible. The CDR3 nucleotides are TGTGCCCGGAGTGTACTTTCAACAGGGGGTAGGGGCTACACCTTC. It is translated as CARSVLSTGGRGYTF. The rearrangement joins TRBV30 to TRBJ1-2; 8 nucleotides agree with TRBD1. The CDR3 spans 15 residues. CDR1 GTSNPN and CDR2 SVGIG come from the germline V gene (reference sequence).

As for this clonotype: Germline is not matched at one junction end, which may reflect a read error. The gene calls are TRBV14 and TRBJ1-6, with TRBD1 as a possible D gene (6 bases). This CDR3 has 18 residues. Germline CDR1 SGHDN, CDR2 FVKESK. The CDR3 spells CASGQEPEGTFDNSPLHF. The CDR3 coding sequence is TGTGCCAGCGGCCAAGAACCAGAGGGGACATTCGATAATTCACCCCTCCACTTT. The full variable domain, completed using reference TRBV14 and TRBJ1-6, is EAGVTQFPSHSVIEKGQTVTLRCDPISGHDNLYWYRRVMGKEIKFLLHFVKESKQDESGMPNNRFLAERTGGTYSTLKVQPAELEDSGVYFCASGQEPEGTFDNSPLHFGNGTRLTVT.

The rearrangement links TRBV15 to TRBJ2-5; TRBD1 matches 7 bases. Germline V gives CDR1 LNHNV, CDR2 YYDKDF (reference sequence). The trim removed 2 bases at V and 0 bases at J, leaving 3 bases unmatched. This CDR3 spans 15 amino acids. CDR3 sequence reads: CATSRRDSHQETQYF. The CDR3 coding sequence is TGTGCCACCAGCAGACGGGACAGTCACCAAGAGACCCAGTACTTC.

Regarding this clonotype: A much more abundant neighbour one base away suggests this may be a read error. The CDR3 coding sequence is TGTGCCAGCAGCTTCCTAGCGGGGAGCACAGATACGCAGCATTTT. Its protein product is CASSFLAGSTDTQHF. The V gene is TRBV7-3, the J gene TRBJ2-3; D is uncertain. The J call may not be correct, given that the DNA end is closer to TRBJ1-5. This CDR3 contains 15 residues. Germline lookup yields CDR1 SGHTA and CDR2 FQGTGA.